Below, 16 T cell receptor beta chains from the same sample are listed, as sequenced in a study of OX40 agonist ivuxolimab in advanced cancers. Sequencing was performed with immunoSEQ multiplex PCR; in TCRdb, only in-frame clones are kept and a portion is missing. This table has 35,000 to 50,000 clones, 90% to 95% appearing once. This material consisted of CD4+ or CD8+ T cells sorted from blood, taken in a trial of the OX40 agonist ivuxolimab. All receptors come from an adult with an advanced solid tumor such as melanoma, head and neck, liver or kidney cancer.

This clone was seen a single time. The rearrangement uses TRBV7-6 and TRBJ2-7; 11 bases are shared with TRBD2. The CDR3 has 15 residues. Trimming at V came to 6 bases and at J to 1 base, leaving 5 bases not matched to a gene. Germline CDR1 SGHVS, CDR2 FNYEAQ. Here the CDR3 DNA reads TGTGCCAGCAGTCAGGGACTAGCGGATTCCTACGAGCAGTACTTC. It encodes CASSQGLADSYEQYF.

This chain joins TRBV4-1 and TRBJ2-3, with D possibly being TRBD1 (5 bases). The length of the CDR3 is 16 residues. Germline V gene lookup returns CDR1 MGHRA and CDR2 YSYEKL. Deletions cut 0 bases from V and 0 bases from J, with 10 bases between. The CDR3 nucleotides are TGCGCCAGCAGCCAAGAGGGGCTCCTTAGCACAGATACGCAGTATTTT. Its protein product is CASSQEGLLSTDTQYF.

This chain links TRBV14 with TRBJ1-1, with unresolved D. CDR3 length: 14 amino acids. The germline gives CDR1 SGHDN, CDR2 FVKESK. V shed 0 bases and J shed 4 bases, with 9 bases lying between them. The CDR3 coding sequence is TGTGCCAGCAGCCAAGAGCGGGGTTCCACTGAAGCTTTCTTT. Its translation is CASSQERGSTEAFF.

The chain has TRBV28 and TRBJ2-1, with 11 bases that match TRBD2. Trimming removed 2 bases from V and 7 bases from J; junction bases left unmatched: 16. Per germline, CDR1 MDHEN and CDR2 SYDVKM. The CDR3 length is 19 residues. CDR3 residues: CASSLPAIGPSGRRNEQFF. The CDR3 DNA reads TGTGCCAGCAGTTTACCGGCCATTGGGCCTAGCGGGAGGAGGAATGAGCAGTTCTTC. The full variable domain, completed using reference TRBV28 and TRBJ2-1, is DVKVTQSSRYLVKRTGEKVFLECVQDMDHENMFWYRQDPGLGLRLIYFSYDVKMKEKGDIPEGYSVSREKKERFSLILESASTNQTSMYLCASSLPAIGPSGRRNEQFFGPGTRLTVL.

The J gene is TRBJ2-7, the V gene TRBV7-2; no clear D. The CDR3 is made up of 15 amino acids. CDR1 is SGHTA and CDR2 is FQGNSA in the germline V gene. V lost 5 bases, J lost 0 bases, and 14 bases lay in between. The chain's CDR3 is CASSRETLSSYEQYF. The CDR3, as DNA: TGTGCCAGCAGCAGAGAGACCCTCAGCTCCTACGAGCAGTACTTC.

This chain links TRBV30 with TRBJ2-2, with 7 bases lining up with TRBD2. V dropped 5 bases and J dropped 5; count of bases not matched to a gene: 8. Germline V gene lookup returns CDR1 GTSNPN and CDR2 SVGIG (reference sequence). CDR3 length equals 14 residues. In nucleotides, the CDR3 is TGTGCCTGGTGGGGAGGGGAGGGTACCGGGGAGCTGTTTTTT. Its protein is CAWWGGEGTGELFF.

The chain is built from TRBV13 and TRBJ2-7; 7 bases line up with TRBD1. This CDR3 has 15 amino acids. V dropped 0 bases and J dropped 0; count of bases not matched to a gene: 2. The germline CDR1 and CDR2 sequences are PRHDT and FYEKMQ (reference sequence). CDR3 in amino acids: CASSLGGQYSYEQYF. The CDR3 region has the DNA TGTGCCAGCAGCTTAGGGGGACAGTACTCCTACGAGCAGTACTTC.

CDR3 protein: CASRRTDHYEQYF. CDR3 bases: TGTGCCAGTAGGCGTACAGATCACTACGAGCAGTACTTC. The chain recombines TRBV19 with TRBJ2-7; D gene unclear. Trimming stripped 6 bases from V and 3 bases from J, with 12 bases between. CDR3 length: 13 residues. CDR1 LNHDA and CDR2 SQIVND come from the germline V gene (reference sequence). Drawing the rest from reference TRBV19 and TRBJ2-7, the complete variable domain is DGGITQSPKYLFRKEGQNVTLSCEQNLNHDAMYWYRQDPGQGLRLIYYSQIVNDFQKGDIAEGYSVSREKKESFPLTVTSAQKNPTAFYLCASRRTDHYEQYFGPGTRLTVT.

The CDR3 protein is CASYGFQETQYF. CDR3 DNA sequence: TGTGCCAGCTACGGCTTCCAAGAGACCCAGTACTTC. The V call is TRBV28, the J call TRBJ2-5, with D uncertain. CDR1 is MDHEN, CDR2 SYDVKM, per germline. V was clipped by 8 bases and J by 1 base, with 8 bases between them. The CDR3 runs 12 residues.

V is TRBV19 and J is TRBJ2-7, with D unresolved. CDR1 LNHDA and CDR2 SQIVND come from the germline V gene (reference sequence). Trimming took 4 bases from V and 0 from J, leaving 10 bases between them. The CDR3 consists of 14 residues. The CDR3 here is CASSKEIASYEQYF. DNA for the CDR3: TGTGCCAGTAGTAAAGAGATAGCCTCCTACGAGCAGTACTTC. Complete variable domain (other parts from reference TRBV19 and TRBJ2-7): DGGITQSPKYLFRKEGQNVTLSCEQNLNHDAMYWYRQDPGQGLRLIYYSQIVNDFQKGDIAEGYSVSREKKESFPLTVTSAQKNPTAFYLCASSKEIASYEQYFGPGTRLTVT.

The rearrangement joins TRBV7-9 to TRBJ2-5; D ambiguous. CDR3 length: 14 amino acids. Germline CDR1 reads SEHNR; CDR2 reads FQNEAQ (reference sequence). Trimming took 5 bases from V and 5 from J, leaving 15 bases between them. The CDR3 spells CASSPAGTWETQYF. The DNA for the CDR3 is TGTGCCAGCAGCCCGGCCGGCACATGGGAGACCCAGTACTTC.

The gene calls are TRBV4-1 and TRBJ2-7; D is ambiguous. Germline CDR1 reads MGHRA; CDR2 reads YSYEKL. The germline V and J ends were trimmed by 0 bases and 4 bases, with 7 bases remaining between them. The CDR3 is 13 residues long. The CDR3 nucleotides read TGCGCCAGCAGCCAAGACATTCCATACGAGCAGTACTTC. As protein: CASSQDIPYEQYF.

V gene TRBV21-1 combines with J gene TRBJ2-5; TRBD2 is the table's D call, not checked against the DNA. TRBV21-1 counts as a pseudogene. The CDR3 is 13 residues long. The chain's CDR3 is CASTQFEGETQYF. CDR3 sequence (DNA): TGTGCCAGCACCCAATTCGAGGGCGAGACCCAGTACTTC.

The chain recombines TRBV10-3 with TRBJ2-5, with 8 bases aligning to TRBD1. CDR1 and CDR2 from the germline V gene are ENHRY and SYGVKD. The CDR3 has 16 residues. J was trimmed by 2 bases and V by 4 bases; bases with no gene match: 9. CDR3 region: CAISGTGSRPQETQYF. CDR3 bases: TGTGCCATCAGTGGGACAGGGTCGAGGCCACAAGAGACCCAGTACTTC.

The chain has TRBV6-4 and TRBJ2-1; D uncertain. Germline CDR1 reads MRHNA; CDR2 reads SNTAGT. The CDR3 has 13 amino acids. V was cut by 0 bases and J by 10 bases, with 10 bases left in between. The CDR3 DNA reads as TGTGCCAGCAGTGACTCGATTGTTGGAGAGCAGTTCTTC. Translated, it gives CASSDSIVGEQFF.

A single count supports this clone. The V gene is TRBV7-2, the J gene TRBJ2-2; the match to TRBD2 covers 10 bases. The germline V gene has CDR1 SGHTA and CDR2 FQGNSA. Trimming took 5 bases from V and 5 from J; bases not matched to a gene: 5. The CDR3 covers 15 residues. CDR3 sequence reads: CASSQLAGDTGELFF. As DNA, the CDR3 is TGTGCCAGCAGCCAGCTAGCGGGAGATACCGGGGAGCTGTTTTTT.